The 24 T cell receptor beta chains listed next were all sequenced from one sample in a study of T cell changes during pregnancy in multiple sclerosis. The repertoire was sequenced with immunoSEQ multiplex PCR; TCRdb's copy has only in-frame clones and lacks some. This table holds about 60,000 clones, about 91% found once. Sequencing used peripheral blood, obtained in the first trimester of pregnancy. These receptors were collected from a female donor with multiple sclerosis, enrolled in a pregnancy study.

The chain links TRBV7-6 to TRBJ2-7; 7 bases map to TRBD1. With 5 bases clipped from V and 3 bases from J, the junction kept 4 bases outside the gene matches. The CDR3 runs to 13 residues. In germline, CDR1 is SGHVS, CDR2 FNYEAQ. CDR3 sequence (DNA): TGTGCCAGCAGCCGACAGGGCAACTACGAGCAGTACTTC. Translating gives CASSRQGNYEQYF.

V gene TRBV7-2 combines with J gene TRBJ2-2; maybe TRBD2 (5 bases). The CDR3 is made up of 14 amino acids. V was clipped by 1 base and J by 7 bases, with 10 bases between them. The V gene's germline CDR1 is SGHTA and CDR2 FQGNSA. The CDR3 region has the DNA TGTGCCAGCAGCTTAGGAGGGCCGATCGGGGAGCTGTTTTTT. It yields the protein CASSLGGPIGELFF.

This rearrangement joins TRBV6-5 to TRBJ2-7; weak D call: TRBD1 (7 bases). In germline, CDR1 is MNHEY, CDR2 SVGAGI. This CDR3 is built from 13 residues. Trimming cost V 4 bases and J 7 bases, with 14 bases left between them. CDR3 loop: CASSSYRGGEQYF. The DNA of the CDR3 is TGTGCCAGCAGTTCATACAGGGGAGGAGAGCAGTACTTC.

The V and J genes are TRBV7-2 and TRBJ2-5, with TRBD1 as a possible D gene (5 bases). This CDR3 contains 14 residues. The germline CDR1 and CDR2 sequences are SGHTA and FQGNSA. Trimming shortened V by 2 bases and J by 5 bases, and 12 bases separated the two germline ends. The CDR3 nucleotides are TGTGCCAGCAGCTTACCCAGGGCCGAGGAGACCCAGTACTTC. Protein product: CASSLPRAEETQYF.

J is TRBJ1-3 and V is TRBV18, with TRBD1 matching over 9 bases. The length of the CDR3 is 14 residues. With 3 bases clipped from V and 5 bases from J, the junction kept 2 bases outside the gene matches. Per germline, CDR1 KGHSH and CDR2 LQKENI. The CDR3 sequence is CASSPGQGRNTIYF. In nucleotides, the CDR3 is TGTGCCAGCTCACCGGGACAGGGTAGAAACACCATATATTTT.

The CDR3 sequence: CASRTSLFYEQYF. CDR3 DNA: TGTGCCAGCCGAACTTCCCTTTTTTACGAGCAGTACTTC. The chain joins TRBV6-5 to TRBJ2-7; D remains unclear. The V gene's germline CDR1 is MNHEY and CDR2 SVGAGI. Trimming cost V 8 bases and J 4 bases, with 15 bases left between them. CDR3 size: 13 residues.

The chain combines TRBV7-6 with TRBJ2-7; possibly TRBD2 for D (6 bases). This CDR3 is built from 15 residues. With 1 base removed from V and 5 bases from J, the gap between germline ends came to 15 bases. Germline CDR1 reads SGHVS; CDR2 reads FNYEAQ. The DNA for the CDR3 is TGTGCCAGCAGCTTAGGGGTCGGAGGGCGGCACGAGCAGTACTTC. This codes for CASSLGVGGRHEQYF.

This rearrangement joins TRBV7-2 to TRBJ1-3; 7 bases are a match to TRBD1. CDR1 is SGHTA and CDR2 is FQGNSA in the germline V gene. Trimming at V came to 0 bases and at J to 2 bases, leaving 10 bases not matched to a gene. This CDR3 contains 18 residues. The CDR3 region is CASSLASTGLFAGNTIYF. The CDR3 DNA is TGTGCCAGCAGCTTAGCCTCGACAGGGCTGTTTGCTGGAAACACCATATATTTT.

The DNA for the CDR3 is TGTGCCAGTAGTACCTCCGGACAGATCTATGGCTACACCTTC. Translated: CASSTSGQIYGYTF. V is TRBV19 and J is TRBJ1-2; the D gene is possibly TRBD1 (6 bases). CDR3 length equals 14 residues. V lost 4 bases and J 4 bases, leaving 13 bases between the germline ends. Germline CDR1 reads LNHDA; CDR2 reads SQIVND (reference sequence). Full variable domain (remainder filled in from reference TRBV19 and TRBJ1-2): DGGITQSPKYLFRKEGQNVTLSCEQNLNHDAMYWYRQDPGQGLRLIYYSQIVNDFQKGDIAEGYSVSREKKESFPLTVTSAQKNPTAFYLCASSTSGQIYGYTFGSGTRLTVV.

The rearrangement uses TRBV5-1 and TRBJ1-2; weak D call: TRBD1 (6 bases). Germline CDR1 is SGHRS and CDR2 is YFSETQ. The CDR3 consists of 13 residues. V was pared by 4 bases and J by 1 base, with 8 bases between. As DNA, the CDR3 is TGCGCCAGCAGCCCCAGGGGTAACTATGGCTACACCTTC. Translating it yields CASSPRGNYGYTF.

The rearrangement links TRBV10-3 to TRBJ1-2; D is perhaps TRBD1 (5 bases). Germline V lookup: CDR1 ENHRY, CDR2 SYGVKD. This CDR3 comprises 14 residues. V lost 4 bases and J lost 6, with 15 bases in between. Here the CDR3 DNA reads TGTGCCATCAGTGGTACCGGGACTGAAGATGGCTACACCTTC. This encodes CAISGTGTEDGYTF.

This chain joins TRBV9 and TRBJ1-1; 8 bases match TRBD1. The CDR3 has 14 amino acids. Germline CDR1 and CDR2: SGDLS and YYNGEE. The trim removed 4 bases at V and 1 base at J, leaving 3 bases unmatched. This chain's CDR3 is CASSTTGGNTEAFF. The CDR3 DNA sequence: TGTGCCAGCAGCACCACAGGGGGGAACACTGAAGCTTTCTTT.

V and J are TRBV25-1 and TRBJ1-1; D remains unclear. Germline V gene lookup returns CDR1 MGHDK and CDR2 SYGVNS. V was cut by 6 bases and J by 6 bases, with 14 bases left in between. The CDR3 totals 13 residues. Written as DNA, the CDR3 is TGTGCCAGCAGGGCCGCCGGCGGCTCTGAAGCTTTCTTT. Translation gives CASRAAGGSEAFF.

The CDR3 is CASSDNGEETQYF. CDR3 DNA: TGTGCCAGCAGTGACAACGGTGAGGAGACCCAGTACTTC. The chain joins TRBV2 to TRBJ2-5; D is unclear. The CDR3 is made up of 13 amino acids. Germline V gene lookup returns CDR1 SNHLY and CDR2 FYNNEI. V lost 3 bases and J 5 bases, leaving 10 bases between the germline ends. Together with reference TRBV2 and TRBJ2-5, the CDR3 gives the full variable domain: EPEVTQTPSHQVTQMGQEVILRCVPISNHLYFYWYRQILGQKVEFLVSFYNNEISEKSEIFDDQFSVERPDGSNFTLKIRSTKLEDSAMYFCASSDNGEETQYFGPGTRLLVL.

The chain has TRBV18 and TRBJ2-1; D is unresolved. Between the trimmed V and J ends, which lost 8 bases and 2 bases, there was a span of 16 bases. Germline V lookup: CDR1 KGHSH, CDR2 LQKENI. The CDR3 spans 15 residues. The CDR3 DNA reads TGTGCCAGCAAAGTTTCAGGCAATACCTACAATGAGCAGTTCTTC. Its protein product is CASKVSGNTYNEQFF.

V and J are TRBV6-5 and TRBJ2-7, with 12 bases identical to TRBD1. Germline CDR1 MNHEY, CDR2 SVGAGI. The CDR3 contains 14 residues. V trimming: 6 bases; J trimming: 4 bases; junction bases outside the gene matches: 4. CDR3 coding DNA: TGTGCCAGCAGGCGGGGACAGGGGGCTTACGAGCAGTACTTC. Translated, it gives CASRRGQGAYEQYF.

The CDR3 region has the DNA TGTGCCTGGAGTGTACTAGCGGGGGGCGTTACGCAGTATTTT. Its protein product is CAWSVLAGGVTQYF. The chain employs TRBV30 and TRBJ2-3; 12 bases match TRBD2. Unmatched junction bases numbered 3, after V lost 0 bases and J lost 8 bases. The germline V gene has CDR1 GTSNPN and CDR2 SVGIG (reference sequence). The CDR3 has 14 residues.

V usage is TRBV7-9 and J usage is TRBJ1-5; D not certain. V was clipped by 4 bases and J by 9 bases, with 7 bases between them. The CDR3 loop spans 11 amino acids. From germline, CDR1 is SEHNR and CDR2 FQNEAQ (reference sequence). CDR3 residues: CASSSSGPQHF. As DNA, the CDR3 is TGTGCCAGCAGCTCCTCAGGGCCCCAGCATTTT.

The gene calls are TRBV7-2 and TRBJ2-7; 8 nucleotides match TRBD2. This CDR3 region has 19 residues. J gave up 0 bases and V 0 bases, and 13 bases lay outside the gene matches. Looked up from germline, CDR1 is SGHTA and CDR2 is FQGNSA. The CDR3 loop is CASSLARAGGHGSSYEQYF. CDR3 DNA sequence: TGTGCCAGCAGCTTAGCGCGGGCGGGGGGCCATGGGAGCTCCTACGAGCAGTACTTC.

This rearrangement joins TRBV19 to TRBJ1-1; D is undetermined. The CDR3 extends over 12 amino acids. Germline CDR1 reads LNHDA; CDR2 reads SQIVND (reference sequence). V lost 1 base and J 13 bases, leaving 13 bases between the germline ends. In DNA form, the CDR3 reads TGTGCCAGTAGTATAGCTGGAGGGTCGGGTTTCTTT. Encoded protein: CASSIAGGSGFF.

This chain links TRBV4-1 with TRBJ2-1; possible D gene TRBD1, 5 bases. Germline V gives CDR1 MGHRA, CDR2 YSYEKL. Trimming removed 1 base at V and 15 bases at J, with 10 bases between. The CDR3 loop spans 11 amino acids. Written as DNA, the CDR3 is TGCGCCAGCAGCCAAGCAGGGTTTCTGTTCTTC. Protein product: CASSQAGFLFF.

The rearrangement uses TRBV30 and TRBJ2-3; 13 bases match TRBD2. Germline V gene sequence: CDR1 GTSNPN, CDR2 SVGIG (reference sequence). The CDR3 loop spans 14 amino acids. V dropped 2 bases and J dropped 9; count of bases not matched to a gene: 5. The CDR3 nucleotides read TGTGCCTGGAGTCATGGGACTAGCGGGGTCACGCAGTATTTT. Translated: CAWSHGTSGVTQYF.

The chain recombines TRBV9 with TRBJ2-2; no definite D call. V was cut by 2 bases and J by 1 base, with 9 bases left in between. This CDR3 is 15 amino acids long. Germline V lookup: CDR1 SGDLS, CDR2 YYNGEE. CDR3 in DNA: TGTGCCAGCAGCGTGAGTTTTAGGAACACCGGGGAGCTGTTTTTT. It is translated as CASSVSFRNTGELFF.

The J gene is TRBJ2-5, the V gene TRBV7-6; the match to TRBD1 covers 8 bases. J was trimmed by 2 bases and V by 4 bases; bases with no gene match: 6. The germline V gene has CDR1 SGHVS and CDR2 FNYEAQ. The CDR3 spans 15 residues. The CDR3 here is CASSSWTGRQETQYF. In DNA, the CDR3 is TGTGCCAGCAGCTCCTGGACAGGGAGGCAAGAGACCCAGTACTTC. Filled out from reference TRBV7-6 and TRBJ2-5, the complete variable domain reads GAGVSQSPRYKVTKRGQDVALRCDPISGHVSLYWYRQALGQGPEFLTYFNYEAQQDKSGLPNDRFSAERPEGSISTLTIQRTEQRDSAMYRCASSSWTGRQETQYFGPGTRLLVL.